This TCR beta chain originates from a study of T cell responses to AZD1222 COVID-19 vaccine. The repertoire was sequenced with immunoSEQ multiplex PCR; TCRdb's copy has only in-frame clones and lacks some. The sample contains about 120,000 clones, about 92% of which appear only once. Second-dose intervals near 4 or 12 weeks were combined. The V end was cut by 1 base, the J end by 3 bases, with 7 bases between. The CDR3 sequence is 13 residues long. Germline V CDR1 and CDR2: MNHEY, SVGEGT. The source was peripheral blood, collected 28 days after the second AZD1222 dose. The source of this sequence is an adult who received the AZD1222 COVID-19 vaccine. The rearrangement joins TRBV6-2 or TRBV6-3 to TRBJ2-7; D perhaps matches TRBD2 (5 bases). Here the CDR3 DNA reads TGTGCCAGCAGTTACTACCGGGGCTACGAGCAGTACTTC. Amino acids: CASSYYRGYEQYF.